This T cell receptor (beta chain) was sequenced during a study of PD-1 blockade in mismatch repair-deficient tumors. The CDR3 covers 14 residues. Germline CDR1 SGHRS, CDR2 YFSETQ. Trimming left V 0 bases short and J 7 bases short, with 11 bases between. Every patient had mismatch repair deficiency by PCR or immunohistochemistry. TCR sequencing covered a few patients who responded to pembrolizumab. Method: immunoSEQ multiplex PCR; TCRdb's copy keeps in-frame clones and lacks some. The table includes about 84,000 clones, roughly 80% detected once. The chain couples TRBV5-1 to TRBJ1-3; a possible D gene is TRBD1 (6 bases). This receptor was identified in an adult with mismatch repair-deficient cancer. The starting material was peripheral blood, obtained 12 weeks after starting pembrolizumab. CDR3 protein: CASSLGQVRNTIYF. As DNA, the CDR3 is TGCGCCAGCAGCTTGGGACAGGTTCGGAACACCATATATTTT.